This is a list of T cell receptor beta chains from one sample in a study of blood T cells in healthy people across ages. TCRdb called the 5' RACE reads again in MiXCR, with one record for every CDR3 protein. The profile shows approximately 800,000 distinct CDR3 sequences, 46% of them singletons. Sequenced sample: blood. These receptors were collected from a man aged 80 or over in good health. The CDR3 runs from the conserved cysteine through the conserved F or W. Fields, in order: clone size, V gene, CDR3 protein. Clone size is stated in some rows and not others, as once, few, many or a class when expanded.

NA | TRBV27 | CASSNWAASYEQYF
NA | TRBV5-1 | CASSLEQTPYNEQFF
NA | TRBV12-3/TRBV12-4 | CASSFFQVDGDEQYF
many | TRBV7-8 | CASSLEWVGSTNEKLFF
few | TRBV7-6 | CASSPSEGQPYNEQFF
NA | TRBV5-1 | CASSPGGTTVYEQYF
few | TRBV5-1 | CASSRFTAGSEETQYF
NA | TRBV7-2 | CASSLWREDTQYF
NA | TRBV12-3/TRBV12-4 | CASSFSSRTYEQYF
NA | TRBV10-3 | CAISVAGGDYGYTF
NA | TRBV27 | CASSKPGQRTGELFF
NA | TRBV6-5 | CASSYRPSGARDTQYF
few | TRBV6-2/TRBV6-3 | CASIRTGTGGNEQFF
few | TRBV18 | CASSAGTSVYEQYF
NA | TRBV7-2 | CASSMTTNEKLFF
NA | TRBV2 | CASRDREANYGYTF
few | TRBV3-1 | CASSQGLATEQFF
NA | TRBV6-1 | CASIGGGAKDTQYF
NA | TRBV9 | CASSVASGSGYEQYF
few | TRBV4-1 | CASSQEARGAYNSPLHF
NA | TRBV28 | CASRVAGAGNEQFF
few | TRBV9 | CASSVGSTTAFF
many | TRBV29-1 | CSVFSAKNIQYF
NA | TRBV10-3 | CAISDMGSDAPLHF